These 3 T cell receptor beta chains came from one sample sequenced in a study of blood T cells in healthy people across ages. The use of a sample-barcoded 5' primer and a J-beta primer mix characterized a second PCR of about 7 to 12 cycles. TCRdb reprocessed the 5' RACE reads via MiXCR and lists one record per CDR3 protein. The data show about 1.1 million distinct CDR3 sequences, around two fifths seen once. Input material: blood. Receptor source: a man aged 18 to 30 in good health.

The chain recombines TRBV20-1 with TRBJ1-6; D is undetermined. This CDR3 is 13 amino acids long. With 6 bases removed from V and 7 bases from J, the gap between germline ends came to 13 bases. The V gene's germline CDR1 is DFQATT and CDR2 SNEGSKA (reference sequence). For the CDR3, the DNA is TGCAGTGCCTTATTAGGGCCGAATTCACCCCTCCACTTT. Translation gives CSALLGPNSPLHF.

The V and J genes are TRBV6-1 and TRBJ2-1; D is unresolved. V lost 5 bases and J 7 bases, leaving 9 bases between the germline ends. Germline CDR1 MNHNS, CDR2 SASEGT. The CDR3 is 12 amino acids. The CDR3 loop is CASSSLVNEQFF. The DNA for the CDR3 is TGTGCCAGCAGTTCACTTGTGAATGAGCAGTTCTTC.

In its sample, this clonotype was seen a few times. The V gene is TRBV10-3, the J gene TRBJ2-3; D not resolved. Germline lookup yields CDR1 ENHRY and CDR2 SYGVKD. The length of the CDR3 is 13 residues. Trimming left V 3 bases short and J 0 bases short, with 4 bases between. CDR3 nucleotide sequence: TGTGCCATCAGTGACGAGAGCACAGATACGCAGTATTTT. It codes for CAISDESTDTQYF.